These 3 T cell receptor beta chains were all obtained from the same sample, sequenced in a study of cytotoxic CD8 clonotypes in ibrutinib-treated CLL. Sequencing was performed with immunoSEQ multiplex PCR; in TCRdb, only in-frame clones are kept and a portion is missing. The sample lists roughly 63,000 clones; 57% were seen once. The sample consisted of PBMCs, taken after 12 months of ibrutinib treatment. Receptors originate from a human donor with chronic lymphocytic leukemia.

This sequence joins TRBV5-1 and TRBJ2-1; 14 positions agree with TRBD2. The CDR3 is made up of 17 amino acids. The V gene's germline CDR1 is SGHRS and CDR2 YFSETQ. Trimming at V came to 5 bases and at J to 1 base, leaving 5 bases not matched to a gene. The CDR3 DNA is TGCGCCAGCAGGGGACTAGCGGGAGATCGGTCCTACAATGAGCAGTTCTTC. Translation: CASRGLAGDRSYNEQFF.

This chain connects TRBV6-1 to TRBJ2-5; D remains unclear. The CDR3 extends over 13 amino acids. V lost 4 bases, J lost 4 bases, and 10 bases lay in between. Looked up from germline, CDR1 is MNHNS and CDR2 is SASEGT. For the CDR3, the DNA is TGTGCCAGCAGTGGACCCATCCCAGAGACCCAGTACTTC. Its protein is CASSGPIPETQYF.

V and J are TRBV7-2 and TRBJ2-1; 9 bases are shared with TRBD2. CDR1 is SGHTA, CDR2 FQGNSA, per germline. V lost 3 bases and J lost 9; bases outside the gene matches: 9. This CDR3 is built from 15 residues. CDR3 bases: TGTGCCAGCAGCTTGAGGCGGGGGGGCGGCGGTGAGCAGTTCTTC. This codes for CASSLRRGGGGEQFF.